Listed below are T cell receptor beta chains from one sample, sequenced in a study of blood T cells in healthy people across ages. Each CDR3 protein gets one entry after TCRdb re-called the 5' RACE reads with MiXCR. Of approximately 800,000 distinct CDR3 sequences in the sample, roughly 35% were seen once. Input material: blood. The receptors shown here come from a man between 18 and 29 years old in good health. Each CDR3 is given with its conserved first and last residue. The D gene is left open where the match is weak. Clone size appears in some rows only: once, few, many, or a class for an expanded clone.

>TRBV6-1|-|TRBJ1-2|once
CASSGVQYGYTF
TGTGCCAGCAGTGGGGTTCAGTATGGCTACACCTTC
>TRBV10-3|-|TRBJ2-3|-
CAISESGSTDTQYF
TGTGCCATCAGTGAATCTGGTAGCACAGATACGCAGTATTTT
>TRBV21-1|-|TRBJ2-3|few
CASSKATDTQYF
TGTGCCAGCAGCAAAGCAACAGATACGCAGTATTTT
>TRBV14|-|TRBJ2-1|-
CASSPQARSSYNEQFF
TGTGCCAGCAGCCCTCAAGCGAGGAGCTCCTACAATGAGCAGTTCTTC
>TRBV4-3|-|TRBJ1-1|-
CASSPGDPNTEAFF
TGCGCCAGCAGCCCAGGCGATCCGAACACTGAAGCTTTCTTT
>TRBV20-1|-|TRBJ2-3|many
CSAVLARRTDTQYF
TGCAGTGCTGTTCTAGCGAGGCGAACAGATACGCAGTATTTT
>TRBV15|-|TRBJ1-4|-
CATSTDWGKLFF
TGTGCCACCAGCACTGACTGGGGAAAACTGTTTTTT
>TRBV29-1|TRBD1|TRBJ1-1|-
CSVVTLRDRGTMNTEAFF
TGCAGCGTTGTAACACTCCGGGACAGGGGAACCATGAACACTGAAGCTTTCTTT
>TRBV12-3/TRBV12-4|TRBD1|TRBJ2-1|-
CASSLRQGADEQFF
TGTGCCAGCAGTTTAAGGCAGGGGGCCGATGAGCAGTTCTTC
>TRBV29-1|-|TRBJ2-1|few
CNVEDQDPYNEQFF
TGCAACGTTGAAGATCAGGACCCCTACAATGAGCAGTTCTTC
>TRBV4-3|TRBD2|TRBJ2-3|few
CASSQDHGGVTDTQYF
TGCGCCAGCAGCCAAGATCACGGGGGGGTCACAGATACGCAGTATTTT
>TRBV6-5|TRBD2|TRBJ2-3|many
CASSYPSGGTDTQYF
TGTGCCAGCAGTTACCCTAGCGGGGGTACAGATACGCAGTATTTT
>TRBV20-1|-|TRBJ1-2|few
CSARFSQHYGYTF
TGCAGTGCTAGGTTTTCACAGCACTATGGCTACACCTTC
>TRBV20-1|TRBD1|TRBJ1-1|-
CSAKTGHTEAFF
TGCAGTGCCAAGACAGGGCACACTGAAGCTTTCTTT
>TRBV20-1|-|TRBJ1-1|-
CSARDGAGARTEAFF
TGCAGCGCTAGAGATGGTGCTGGGGCTAGGACTGAAGCTTTCTTT
>TRBV2|-|TRBJ1-2|-
CASSEREGGYGYTF
TGTGCCAGCAGTGAAAGGGAAGGAGGCTATGGCTACACCTTC
>TRBV29-1|TRBD2|TRBJ2-2|few
CSVQGLAGNTGELFF
TGCAGCGTCCAAGGGCTAGCGGGTAACACCGGGGAGCTGTTTTTT
>TRBV4-3|TRBD1|TRBJ2-1|many
CASSQDGEIGQGANEQFF
TGCGCCAGCAGCCAAGATGGGGAGATCGGACAGGGTGCCAATGAGCAGTTCTTC
>TRBV2|TRBD1|TRBJ2-3|many
CASSGDRSTDTQYF
TGTGCCAGCAGTGGGGACAGAAGCACAGATACGCAGTATTTT
>TRBV30|-|TRBJ1-1|-
CAWSVKGWTEAFF
TGTGCCTGGAGTGTAAAGGGGTGGACTGAAGCTTTCTTT
>TRBV10-2|-|TRBJ2-3|many
CASSESLAPRRDTQYF
TGCGCCAGCAGTGAGTCACTAGCCCCCCGAAGGGATACGCAGTATTTT
>TRBV12-3/TRBV12-4|-|TRBJ1-2|-
CASSVWEPGYGYTF
TGTGCCAGCAGTGTTTGGGAACCTGGCTATGGCTACACCTTC
>TRBV27|-|TRBJ2-1|few
CASSFTSPHEQFF
TGTGCCAGCAGTTTTACTAGTCCCCATGAGCAGTTCTTC
>TRBV5-1|TRBD1|TRBJ2-1|once
CASSYSTGASSYNEQFF
TGCGCCAGCAGCTACTCGACAGGGGCGAGCTCCTACAATGAGCAGTTCTTC
>TRBV29-1|TRBD2|TRBJ2-1|-
CSVEIAGASNEQFF
TGCAGCGTTGAAATAGCGGGAGCTAGCAATGAGCAGTTCTTC
>TRBV6-5|-|TRBJ2-7|-
CASSYSMATNEQYF
TGTGCCAGCAGTTACTCGATGGCAACTAATGAGCAGTACTTC
>TRBV12-3/TRBV12-4|TRBD1|TRBJ1-1|-
CASSGQENTEAFF
TGTGCCAGCTCGGGACAGGAGAACACTGAAGCTTTCTTT
>TRBV7-2|-|TRBJ2-1|-
CASSLGRDYEQFF
TGTGCCAGCAGCCTGGGAAGAGACTACGAGCAGTTCTTC
>TRBV15|-|TRBJ1-1|-
CATSRTKPGTPNTEAFF
TGTGCCACCAGCAGGACAAAACCCGGGACACCTAACACTGAAGCTTTCTTT
>TRBV6-6|TRBD2|TRBJ2-1|-
CASSSPGGGTEQFF
TGTGCCAGCAGTTCGCCGGGGGGTGGAACTGAGCAGTTCTTC
>TRBV7-2|-|TRBJ2-7|few
CASSLNAGSSYEQYF
TGTGCCAGCAGCCTGAACGCGGGAAGCTCCTACGAGCAGTACTTC
>TRBV6-6|-|TRBJ2-7|many
CASSSDVNEQYF
TGTGCCAGCAGTTCGGACGTAAACGAGCAGTACTTC
>TRBV4-3|TRBD2|TRBJ2-1|-
CASSQDTLAGGCGSYNEQFF
TGCGCCAGCAGCCAAGATACCCTAGCGGGGGGCTGCGGCTCCTACAATGAGCAGTTCTTC
>TRBV3-1|-|TRBJ1-4|-
CASSSSGERANEKLFF
TGTGCCAGCAGCTCCTCGGGGGAGAGGGCTAATGAAAAACTGTTTTTT
>TRBV2|TRBD1|TRBJ2-5|-
CASSERSLGTRDRAYNEQYF
TGTGCCAGCAGTGAAAGGAGCCTCGGTACCCGGGACAGGGCCTACAATGAGCAGTACTTC
>TRBV7-2|-|TRBJ2-7|-
CASSSPRGGTGPRYEQYF
TGTGCCAGCAGCTCACCTAGGGGGGGGACAGGCCCTCGTTACGAGCAGTACTTC
>TRBV4-1|-|TRBJ1-6|-
CASSQQDGNSPLHF
TGCGCCAGCAGCCAACAGGACGGTAATTCACCCCTCCACTTT
>TRBV20-1|TRBD1|TRBJ2-1|few
CSARAGTATYNEQFF
TGCAGTGCTAGGGCCGGGACAGCCACTTACAATGAGCAGTTCTTC
>TRBV20-1|-|TRBJ2-7|-
CNARDGGGLSYEQYF
TGCAATGCTAGAGATGGGGGGGGCTTATCCTACGAGCAGTACTTC
>TRBV3-1|TRBD2|TRBJ2-1|few
CASRPGGAGYNEQFF
TGTGCCAGCAGGCCCGGGGGGGCTGGCTACAATGAGCAGTTCTTC
>TRBV4-3|-|TRBJ1-4|-
CASSQRGDVGDEKLFF
TGCGCCAGCAGTCAAAGGGGGGACGTAGGTGACGAAAAACTGTTTTTT
>TRBV4-1|TRBD1|TRBJ1-1|few
CASSHRTGGFGTEAFF
TGCGCCAGCAGCCATAGGACAGGGGGCTTTGGCACTGAAGCTTTCTTT
>TRBV2|TRBD2|TRBJ2-1|-
CASSLLAGGKYNEQFF
TGTGCCAGCAGCCTCCTAGCGGGGGGGAAATACAATGAGCAGTTCTTC
>TRBV25-1|-|TRBJ2-5|few
CASSERRQPKETQYF
TGTGCCAGCAGTGAAAGGAGGCAGCCAAAAGAGACCCAGTACTTC
>TRBV12-3/TRBV12-4|-|TRBJ1-1|few
CASGQEGAWGPEAFF
TGTGCCAGCGGCCAGGAGGGAGCCTGGGGGCCAGAAGCTTTCTTT
>TRBV20-1|-|TRBJ2-5|-
CSALEVGSTKETQYF
TGCAGTGCTCTAGAGGTCGGGTCGACAAAAGAGACCCAGTACTTC
>TRBV20-1|TRBD1|TRBJ2-7|-
CSARSGTGGNEQYF
TGCAGTGCTAGATCCGGGACAGGGGGCAATGAGCAGTACTTC
>TRBV29-1|-|TRBJ2-5|-
CSVEGTADLETQYF
TGCAGCGTTGAAGGGACGGCGGACCTTGAGACCCAGTACTTC
>TRBV4-2|TRBD2|TRBJ2-2|-
CASSQVNSRLAGGTTGELFF
TGTGCCAGCAGCCAAGTGAACTCGCGACTAGCGGGGGGGACGACCGGGGAGCTGTTTTTT
>TRBV12-3/TRBV12-4|-|TRBJ1-1|few
CASTPGTRAEAFF
TGTGCCAGCACCCCCGGGACTCGCGCTGAAGCTTTCTTT
>TRBV12-3/TRBV12-4|-|TRBJ1-2|-
CASSFSQADYGYTF
TGTGCCAGCAGTTTTAGCCAGGCGGATTATGGCTACACCTTC
>TRBV20-1|TRBD1|TRBJ1-1|-
CSARDLRTGVSEAFF
TGCAGTGCTAGAGATTTGAGGACAGGGGTTTCTGAAGCTTTCTTT
>TRBV6-5|-|TRBJ1-1|-
CASTRNTEAFF
TGTGCCAGCACCCGGAACACTGAAGCTTTCTTT
>TRBV6-5|TRBD2|TRBJ2-3|few
CASSYSGLAGDASTDTQYF
TGTGCCAGCAGTTACTCAGGACTAGCGGGGGACGCTTCAACAGATACGCAGTATTTT
>TRBV10-3|-|TRBJ1-5|few
CATQRQDNQPQHF
TGTGCCACCCAACGACAGGACAATCAGCCCCAGCATTTT
>TRBV20-1|TRBD1|TRBJ1-2|-
CSARATGRDYGYTF
TGCAGTGCTAGAGCGACAGGGCGGGACTATGGCTACACCTTC
>TRBV20-1|-|TRBJ1-6|-
CSASQPSSPPHF
TGCAGTGCTAGTCAACCGTCTTCACCCCCCCACTTT
>TRBV15|-|TRBJ2-1|-
CATSRRTDYNEQFF
TGTGCCACCAGCAGAAGGACAGACTACAATGAGCAGTTCTTC
>TRBV7-2|-|TRBJ1-1|-
CASSSIRGNTEAFF
TGTGCCAGCAGCTCGATTCGGGGGAACACTGAAGCTTTCTTT